A single sample is the source of the 8 T cell receptor beta chains below, sequenced in a study of CD8+ T cells in alopecia areata. The treatment: oral pan-JAK inhibitor, 5-10 mg twice daily. RNA was isolated and reverse transcribed to cDNA, the sequencing template. Data came from immunoSEQ multiplex PCR; TCRdb stores just in-frame clones and leaves some out. The sample shows under 300,000 clones, approximately 60% of them seen only once. The source material was CD4+ T cells sorted from blood, sampled between weeks 51 and 52, from a patient treated with tofacitinib. The source of these receptors is a human donor with alopecia areata.

The genes are TRBV15 and TRBJ1-5; no firm D call. V dropped 1 base and J dropped 9 bases, with 19 bases sitting between them. This CDR3 spans 16 amino acids. Germline values: CDR1 LNHNV, CDR2 YYDKDF (reference sequence). Here the CDR3 reads CATSRGGRGPLVPQHF. CDR3 coding DNA: TGTGCCACCAGCAGAGGGGGAAGAGGTCCCCTGGTGCCCCAGCATTTT.

This clone came up a few times. This chain links TRBV5-6 with TRBJ2-3; tentatively, D is TRBD2 (5 bases). Germline CDR1 is SGHDT and CDR2 is YYEEEE. The CDR3 spans 14 residues. Trimming stripped 0 bases from V and 6 bases from J, with 11 bases between. CDR3 region: CASSLVGAGDTQYF. In nucleotides, the CDR3 is TGTGCCAGCAGCTTGGTGGGAGCCGGGGATACGCAGTATTTT.

This chain links TRBV11-2 with TRBJ2-5; D tentatively fits TRBD1 or TRBD2 (5 bases each). The germline V and J ends were trimmed by 1 base and 4 bases, with 7 bases remaining between them. The CDR3 extends over 13 amino acids. Germline CDR1 and CDR2: SGHAT and FQNNGV. In DNA form, the CDR3 reads TGTGCCAGCAGCTTAGCGGGGCTAGAGACCCAGTACTTC. Protein sequence: CASSLAGLETQYF.

This clone was seen more than once but under ten times. The CDR3 loop is CAIRLGNGSGYTF. In DNA, the CDR3 is TGTGCCATCAGGCTGGGTAACGGCTCGGGCTACACCTTC. V and J are TRBV10-3 and TRBJ1-2; D not resolved. The germline CDR1 and CDR2 sequences are ENHRY and SYGVKD. Trimming left V 6 bases short and J 8 bases short, with 16 bases between. The CDR3 has 13 residues.

This clone was picked up a small number of times. The gene calls are TRBV10-3 and TRBJ2-7, with 9 positions matching TRBD2. This CDR3 spans 15 amino acids. The V segment lost 7 bases and the J segment 2 bases; nucleotides outside the gene matches: 9. CDR1 is ENHRY and CDR2 is SYGVKD in the germline V gene. CDR3 nucleotide sequence: TGTGCCATCAAGGATAGCGGGGGCGCACCCTACGAGCAGTACTTC. It encodes CAIKDSGGAPYEQYF.

This clone was detected once. The CDR3 here is CSVEDTGQGALYGYTF. CDR3 nucleotides: TGCAGCGTTGAAGATACGGGACAGGGGGCCCTCTATGGCTACACCTTC. The chain employs TRBV29-1 and TRBJ1-2; 12 bases map to TRBD1. CDR1 and CDR2 (germline): SQVTM, ANQGSEA. After removal of 0 bases from V and 4 bases from J, the junction contained 6 bases not matched to a gene. The CDR3 length is 16 residues.

The chain links TRBV19 to TRBJ2-2, with 8 bases lining up with TRBD2. V lost 6 bases to trimming and J lost 0 bases; unmatched junction nucleotides: 3. The CDR3 extends over 15 amino acids. Germline CDR1 is LNHDA and CDR2 is SQIVND (reference sequence). The DNA of the CDR3 is TGTGCCAGTAGCCCGGGGGGGCCGAACACCGGGGAGCTGTTTTTT. This sequence encodes CASSPGGPNTGELFF.

The chain couples TRBV5-1 to TRBJ2-5; the D call may be TRBD1 or TRBD2 (5 bases each). CDR3 size: 15 residues. Germline V gene data show CDR1 as SGHRS and CDR2 as YFSETQ. Trimming removed 0 bases at V and 5 bases at J, with 14 bases between. The CDR3 sequence is CASSLEPVGEETQYF. The CDR3 bases are TGCGCCAGCAGCTTGGAGCCAGTGGGGGAGGAGACCCAGTACTTC.